The 30 T cell receptor beta chains below come from one sample, sequenced in a study of shared clonotypes between healthy human individuals (dated by TCRdb to the early 2020s). The method was the immunoSEQ multiplex PCR assay. This is the immuneACCESS table as TCRdb keeps it, with only in-frame sequences that have V and J called. A part of the clones is gone; compared with another copy, unresolved V genes explain less than half, and the rest is unexplained. This sample gives over 2 million clones in total; around 95% of them show up just once. The ten largest clones represent more than 0.1% of the sample. The sample comprised naive CD4+ T cells sorted from blood. The cell subset or site label of this sample denotes: CD45RA+ positively selected. These receptors all stem from a man in his late teens or twenties in good health.

The V and J genes are TRBV6-6 and TRBJ1-3; D uncertain. V shed 2 bases and J shed 0 bases, with 11 bases lying between them. The CDR3 extends over 16 amino acids. Germline V gene lookup returns CDR1 MNHNY and CDR2 SVGAGI (reference sequence). The CDR3 DNA reads as TGTGCCAGCAGTTACGGGCAGACCATCTCTGGAAACACCATATATTTT. Translation: CASSYGQTISGNTIYF.

The J gene is TRBJ1-2, the V gene TRBV7-2, with D perhaps TRBD1 (5 bases). V was clipped by 5 bases and J by 5 bases, with 15 bases between them. The CDR3 extends over 14 amino acids. Per germline, CDR1 SGHTA and CDR2 FQGNSA. The CDR3 protein is CASSPTPPGYGYTF. CDR3 nucleotides: TGTGCCAGCAGCCCCACCCCGCCAGGGTATGGCTACACCTTC.

This chain uses TRBV5-5 with TRBJ1-2, with 7 nucleotides matching TRBD1. Trimming removed 4 bases from V and 3 bases from J; junction bases left unmatched: 9. Germline V gene sequence: CDR1 SGHKS, CDR2 YYEKEE (reference sequence). This CDR3 comprises 15 residues. DNA of the CDR3: TGTGCCAGCAGCACCCTCCAGGGGGACTACTATGGCTACACCTTC. Protein product: CASSTLQGDYYGYTF.

The chain uses TRBV25-1 and TRBJ1-2, with 8 bases identical to TRBD1. The CDR3 contains 14 residues. Germline V gives CDR1 MGHDK, CDR2 SYGVNS. Germline trimming cut 4 bases from V and 3 bases from J; bases unmatched to any gene: 4. CDR3 in DNA: TGTGCCAGCAGTGGCCCGACAGGGGACTATGGCTACACCTTC. Protein product: CASSGPTGDYGYTF.

The V call is TRBV6-5, the J call TRBJ2-4; D possibly corresponds to TRBD1 (5 bases). The CDR3 has 14 residues. CDR1 and CDR2 from the germline V gene are MNHEY and SVGAGI. The ends were cut back, 9 bases at V and 0 bases at J, with 12 bases in the middle. CDR3 sequence (DNA): TGTGCCAGTAGACAGATTTCAGCCAAAAACATTCAGTACTTC. This gives the protein CASRQISAKNIQYF.

The chain couples TRBV11-3 to TRBJ2-5, with TRBD2 as a possible D gene (5 bases). The V gene's germline CDR1 is SGHNT and CDR2 YENEEA. The V end was cut by 6 bases, the J end by 4 bases, with 12 bases between. The CDR3 totals 13 residues. Written as DNA, the CDR3 is TGTGCCAGCAGTACGGGCCGGGGAGAGACCCAGTACTTC. The encoded protein is CASSTGRGETQYF.

The chain combines TRBV6-5 with TRBJ1-6, with D possibly matching TRBD1 (5 bases). Trimming pared 4 bases from V and 6 bases from J, leaving 10 bases between. Per the germline V gene, CDR1 is MNHEY and CDR2 is SVGAGI. The CDR3 has 14 amino acids. The CDR3 coding sequence is TGTGCCAGCAGTTCCCGCCAGGGTAATTCACCCCTCCACTTT. Its translation is CASSSRQGNSPLHF.

The chain uses TRBV2 and TRBJ2-7; D is undetermined. The CDR3 is 14 amino acids. Trimming cost V 2 bases and J 4 bases, with 12 bases left between them. The germline CDR1 and CDR2 sequences are SNHLY and FYNNEI. The CDR3 region is CASSEWLGLYEQYF. The CDR3 nucleotides read TGTGCCAGCAGTGAATGGCTAGGTTTGTACGAGCAGTACTTC.

A few counts support this clone. Other DNA sequences in the sample encode the same CDR3. The CDR3 protein is CASSPRTGEQYF. CDR3 bases: TGTGCCAGCTCACCGCGGACGGGCGAGCAGTACTTC. The chain recombines TRBV18 with TRBJ2-7; D not resolved. The ends were cut back, 3 bases at V and 6 bases at J, with 9 bases in the middle. Germline CDR1 KGHSH, CDR2 LQKENI. The CDR3 runs 12 residues.

The chain links TRBV28 to TRBJ2-7; D not resolved. V gave up 4 bases and J gave up 2 bases, with 12 bases separating them. This CDR3 region has 14 residues. CDR1 and CDR2 (germline): MDHEN, SYDVKM. The CDR3 DNA is TGTGCCAGCAGTTCCCCGCAGGTTACCTACGAGCAGTACTTC. Amino acid sequence: CASSSPQVTYEQYF.

This chain connects TRBV10-3 to TRBJ2-1, with D perhaps given as TRBD1 or TRBD2 (5 bases each). V lost 10 bases, J lost 6 bases, and 22 bases lay in between. CDR1 is ENHRY, CDR2 SYGVKD, per germline. The CDR3 covers 15 residues. CDR3 coding DNA: TGTGCCACCTCCGGGGCAGCACGAGAAGGCAATGAGCAGTTCTTC. Its translation is CATSGAAREGNEQFF.

Concerning this clone: Just one base apart from a much larger clone, this may be a read error. Other DNA sequences in this specimen translate into the identical CDR3. This sequence joins TRBV15 and TRBJ1-1; D gene ambiguous. Germline V gene data show CDR1 as LNHNV and CDR2 as YYDKDF (reference sequence). V gave up 0 bases and J gave up 0 bases, with 2 bases separating them. CDR3 size: 13 residues. CDR3 nucleotide sequence: TGTGCCACCAGCAGAGATCTGAACACTGAAGCTTTCTTT. Protein: CATSRDLNTEAFF.

The genes are TRBV4-1 and TRBJ1-6; TRBD1 might be the D (5 bases). V shed 1 base and J shed 8 bases, with 18 bases lying between them. Germline V gene data show CDR1 as MGHRA and CDR2 as YSYEKL. The CDR3 is 17 residues long. CDR3 bases: TGCGCCAGCAGCCAAGTGGGTCGAGGCAGGGTAGATTCACCCCTCCACTTT. It yields the protein CASSQVGRGRVDSPLHF.

The rearrangement uses TRBV29-1 and TRBJ1-5; D ambiguous. The CDR3 contains 14 residues. From germline, CDR1 is SQVTM and CDR2 ANQGSEA. V dropped 4 bases and J dropped 0 bases, with 10 bases sitting between them. CDR3 protein: CSVAVDYSNQPQHF. CDR3 coding DNA: TGCAGCGTTGCGGTTGATTATAGCAATCAGCCCCAGCATTTT.

The J gene is TRBJ2-3, the V gene TRBV5-1, with D perhaps matching TRBD1 (6 bases). CDR3 length: 15 amino acids. The V gene lost 0 bases and the J gene lost 9 bases, with 17 bases spanning the gap. CDR1 and CDR2 from the germline V gene are SGHRS and YFSETQ. In nucleotides, the CDR3 is TGCGCCAGCAGCTTGGACGGGACACGCCTCGACACGCAGTATTTT. Amino acids: CASSLDGTRLDTQYF. Looking up the rest from reference TRBV5-1 and TRBJ2-3 gives the full variable domain: KAGVTQTPRYLIKTRGQQVTLSCSPISGHRSVSWYQQTPGQGLQFLFEYFSETQRNKGNFPGRFSGRQFSNSRSEMNVSTLELGDSALYLCASSLDGTRLDTQYFGPGTRLTVL.

The chain has TRBV10-3 and TRBJ2-1; 7 bases match TRBD1. The CDR3 runs 13 residues. The germline V gene has CDR1 ENHRY and CDR2 SYGVKD. The V segment lost 6 bases and the J segment 8 bases; nucleotides outside the gene matches: 7. CDR3 residues: CAIRRGQGYEQFF. In nucleotides, the CDR3 is TGTGCCATCAGGAGGGGGCAGGGCTATGAGCAGTTCTTC.

Here the CDR3 DNA reads TGTGCCACCCAGGGACAGGGGGGCTACAATGAGCAGTTCTTC. Amino acids: CATQGQGGYNEQFF. This chain uses TRBV10-3 with TRBJ2-1; 11 bases align to TRBD1. There are 14 residues in the CDR3. CDR1 is ENHRY and CDR2 is SYGVKD in the germline V gene. Unmatched junction bases numbered 5, after V lost 10 bases and J lost 3 bases.

V is TRBV7-9 and J is TRBJ2-7, with D tentatively TRBD1 (6 bases). Trimming removed 3 bases at V and 6 bases at J, with 21 bases between. Germline V gene sequence: CDR1 SEHNR, CDR2 FQNEAQ (reference sequence). This CDR3 comprises 16 residues. In nucleotides, the CDR3 is TGTGCCAGCAGCTTCCTTCAGGGGAATGGGCCGGGCGAGCAGTACTTC. Its protein product is CASSFLQGNGPGEQYF.

A few counts support this clone. Germline is not matched at one junction end, which may reflect a read error. The chain recombines TRBV10-3 with TRBJ2-7; 8 bases are shared with TRBD2. This CDR3 comprises 15 residues. CDR1 and CDR2 (germline): ENHRY, SYGVKD. CDR3 protein: CAISGQREFSDEQYF. As DNA, the CDR3 is TGTGCCATCAGTGGGCAGCGGGAGTTCTCCGACGAGCAGTACTTC.

This clone was seen just once. The genes are TRBV4-1 and TRBJ1-3; TRBD1 aligns across 7 bases. Germline CDR1 is MGHRA and CDR2 is YSYEKL. V trimming: 4 bases; J trimming: 0 bases; junction bases outside the gene matches: 3. The CDR3 length is 15 residues. The CDR3: CASSPQGTSGNTIYF. The CDR3 coding sequence is TGCGCCAGCAGCCCACAGGGGACCTCTGGAAACACCATATATTTT.

The genes are TRBV6-6 and TRBJ2-7; no clear D gene. The germline gives CDR1 MNHNY, CDR2 SVGAGI (reference sequence). The CDR3 extends over 14 amino acids. The V and J ends lost 2 bases and 5 bases respectively, with 13 bases between them. The CDR3 DNA is TGTGCCAGCAGTTACCTACAGCCTGCCAACGAGCAGTACTTC. It translates to CASSYLQPANEQYF.

The chain links TRBV7-6 to TRBJ1-3, with unresolved D. V lost 2 bases to trimming and J lost 4 bases, with 15 bases between them. The CDR3 loop spans 16 amino acids. Per the germline V gene, CDR1 is SGHVS and CDR2 is FNYEAQ. The CDR3 loop is CASSLSAPGAGNTIYF. CDR3 DNA sequence: TGTGCCAGCAGCTTATCCGCACCGGGAGCCGGAAACACCATATATTTT.

This chain links TRBV15 with TRBJ2-2; either TRBD1 or TRBD2 may supply D (5 bases each). The CDR3 extends over 13 amino acids. Germline lookup yields CDR1 LNHNV and CDR2 YYDKDF (reference sequence). V lost 8 bases, J lost 5 bases, and 12 bases lay in between. The DNA for the CDR3 is TGTGCCACCGGATGGTGGGGGACCGGGGAGCTGTTTTTT. Encoded protein: CATGWWGTGELFF.

This chain connects TRBV5-1 to TRBJ1-6, with 8 positions matching TRBD1. V shed 4 bases, J shed 10 bases, and the junction held 7 bases outside the gene matches. This CDR3 is 14 amino acids long. Germline V gene sequence: CDR1 SGHRS, CDR2 YFSETQ. The CDR3 here is CASSTDREGSPLHF. The CDR3 DNA reads TGCGCCAGCAGCACGGACAGGGAAGGCTCACCCCTCCACTTT.

The CDR3 loop is CASSQDEGLDTTDTQYF. DNA for the CDR3: TGCGCCAGCAGCCAAGATGAGGGACTCGATACCACAGATACGCAGTATTTT. J is TRBJ2-3 and V is TRBV4-1; D might be TRBD2 (6 bases). The CDR3 consists of 17 residues. Germline CDR1 and CDR2: MGHRA and YSYEKL. Trimming removed 0 bases from V and 2 bases from J, with 15 bases in between.

V gene TRBV11-2 combines with J gene TRBJ2-7, with D unresolved. V was pared by 0 bases and J by 2 bases, with 8 bases between. CDR3 size: 14 residues. Germline CDR1 is SGHAT and CDR2 is FQNNGV. CDR3 in DNA: TGTGCCAGCAGCTTAGAACATCTCACCTACGAGCAGTACTTC. This gives the protein CASSLEHLTYEQYF.

The chain joins TRBV7-9 to TRBJ2-2; 9 bases fit TRBD1. This CDR3 is 16 amino acids long. Trimming took 5 bases from V and 1 from J; bases not matched to a gene: 5. CDR1 and CDR2 from the germline V gene are SEHNR and FQNEAQ (reference sequence). CDR3 nucleotide sequence: TGTGCCAGCAGCGGGTCGGGACAGGGGAACACCGGGGAGCTGTTTTTT. It encodes CASSGSGQGNTGELFF.

The chain couples TRBV6-1 to TRBJ1-5; D remains unclear. The CDR3 extends over 15 amino acids. CDR1 and CDR2 (germline): MNHNS, SASEGT. V was cut by 2 bases and J by 1 base, with 9 bases left in between. The CDR3 loop is CASSEQLSSNQPQHF. The CDR3 nucleotides read TGTGCCAGCAGTGAACAGCTCTCGAGCAATCAGCCCCAGCATTTT.

The J gene is TRBJ2-1, the V gene TRBV30, with 8 bases identical to TRBD1. The junction had 7 bases not matched to a gene; V was cut back by 3 bases and J by 9 bases. The length of the CDR3 is 13 residues. Germline V gives CDR1 GTSNPN, CDR2 SVGIG (reference sequence). CDR3 sequence (DNA): TGTGCCTGGAGAGGACAGGGCCTCATTGAGCAGTTCTTC. Protein product: CAWRGQGLIEQFF.

The chain is built from TRBV5-4 and TRBJ1-4; no clear D. The CDR3 sequence is 14 residues long. V lost 5 bases, J lost 4 bases, and 12 bases lay in between. Germline CDR1 and CDR2: SGHNT and YYREEE (reference sequence). In nucleotides, the CDR3 is TGTGCCAGCAGGACCGGGCCTAGTAATGAAAAACTGTTTTTT. This sequence encodes CASRTGPSNEKLFF.